Detailed here is one T cell receptor beta chain. The data are from a study of blood T cell repertoires in COVID-19. The wider study: Sites across the United States, Italy and Spain contributed samples from acute and convalescent COVID-19.

The CDR3 spans 18 residues. CDR1 is LNHDA and CDR2 is SQIVND in the germline V gene (reference sequence). Trimming stripped 7 bases from V and 0 bases from J, with 22 bases between. Method: immunoSEQ multiplex PCR; TCRdb's copy keeps in-frame clones and lacks some. In the table there are some 210,000 clones, 70% to 90% of which are singletons. The chain joins TRBV19 to TRBJ1-3; D may be TRBD1 (6 bases). The receptor was isolated from a woman between 40 and 55 years old who had recovered from COVID-19. The source material was peripheral blood. Here the CDR3 DNA reads TGTGCCAGTACCCCGTCAGAGCGGACAGCTCTCTCTGGAAACACCATATATTTT. Amino acid sequence: CASTPSERTALSGNTIYF.